A selection of T cell receptor beta chains follows, all from one sample in a study of blood T cell repertoires in COVID-19. Measured with immunoSEQ multiplex PCR; TCRdb has only the in-frame clones, and not every one. The table shows about 140,000 clones, with almost 85% occurring only once. The specimen was peripheral blood. The receptors come from a man between 50 and 59 years old with acute or convalescent COVID-19. CDR3s include the opening cysteine and the closing phenylalanine or tryptophan. The D gene is left open where the match is weak. Size is stated for part of the rows, as once, few or many counts, or as a class when the clone is expanded.

length	size	D	J	V	CDR3	DNA
15	NA	TRBD2	TRBJ2-7	TRBV19	CASSMSAGGVYEQYF	TGTGCCAGTAGTATGAGCGCGGGGGGCGTTTACGAGCAGTACTTC
15	NA	NA	TRBJ2-5	TRBV7-6	CASSLLGGSPETQYF	TGTGCCAGCAGCTTATTAGGGGGTTCGCCAGAGACCCAGTACTTC
15	NA	TRBD2	TRBJ2-4	TRBV7-3	CASSLTGGSKNIQYF	TGTGCCAGCAGCTTAACCGGCGGGAGTAAAAACATTCAGTACTTC
14	once	NA	TRBJ2-3	TRBV7-7	CASSRAQGTDTQYF	TGTGCTAGCAGCCGGGCCCAGGGGACAGATACGCAGTATTTT
14	NA	NA	TRBJ2-5	TRBV19	CASSIQGGQETQYF	TGTGCCAGTAGTATCCAAGGCGGCCAAGAGACCCAGTACTTC
13	NA	NA	TRBJ1-2	TRBV7-2	CASSLQQQYGYTF	TGTGCCAGCAGCCTACAGCAGCAGTATGGCTACACCTTC
14	NA	NA	TRBJ1-2	TRBV6-5	CASSYSKGNYGYTF	TGTGCCAGCAGTTACTCGAAGGGGAACTATGGCTACACCTTC
11	NA	NA	TRBJ2-7	TRBV6-5	CATLQGYEQYF	TGTGCCACGTTGCAGGGTTACGAGCAGTACTTC
14	NA	TRBD1	TRBJ1-4	TRBV5-1	CASSSDRVSEKLFF	TGCGCCAGCAGCTCCGACAGGGTCAGTGAAAAACTGTTTTTT
15	NA	NA	TRBJ1-3	TRBV28	CASSLSGGVGNTIYF	TGTGCCAGCAGTTTATCGGGGGGTGTTGGAAACACCATATATTTT
13	NA	NA	TRBJ2-1	TRBV10-1	CASSEFNNNEQFF	TGCGCCAGCAGTGAGTTTAATAACAATGAGCAGTTCTTC
15	NA	NA	TRBJ2-7	TRBV28	CATNGQGAPLYEQYF	TGTGCCACCAACGGACAAGGAGCCCCTCTTTACGAGCAGTACTTC
14	once	TRBD1	TRBJ2-7	TRBV19	CASSIGTALYEQYF	TGTGCCAGTAGTATTGGGACAGCCCTTTACGAGCAGTACTTC
14	NA	NA	TRBJ1-5	TRBV7-9	CASSHGTSNQPQHF	TGTGCCAGCAGCCACGGGACTTCAAATCAGCCCCAGCATTTT
15	NA	NA	TRBJ1-2	TRBV6-5	CASSSETGANYGYTF	TGTGCCAGCAGTTCCGAGACAGGAGCTAACTATGGCTACACCTTC
13	NA	NA	TRBJ1-5	TRBV5-1	CASSFASDQPQHF	TGCGCCAGCAGCTTTGCGTCCGATCAGCCCCAGCATTTT
15	NA	NA	TRBJ2-1	TRBV27	CASSSNRESYNEQFF	TGTGCCAGCAGTTCAAACAGGGAATCCTACAATGAGCAGTTCTTC
13	NA	NA	TRBJ1-1	TRBV13	CASSASRGTEAFF	TGTGCCAGCAGCGCGAGCAGGGGCACTGAAGCTTTCTTT
19	NA	TRBD2	TRBJ2-7	TRBV7-9	CASSGMPGLAGEKNYEQYF	TGTGCCAGCAGCGGGATGCCGGGACTAGCGGGGGAGAAAAACTACGAGCAGTACTTC
13	NA	NA	TRBJ2-1	TRBV10-3	CAISGGVANEQFF	TGTGCCATCAGTGGGGGGGTCGCCAATGAGCAGTTCTTC
16	NA	NA	TRBJ2-6	TRBV5-8	CASSLVRLSGANVLTF	TGTGCCAGCAGCTTGGTCCGACTCTCTGGGGCCAACGTCCTGACTTTC
14	NA	NA	TRBJ1-1	TRBV18	CASSPPSRDTEAFF	TGTGCCAGCTCACCACCGAGCAGGGACACTGAAGCTTTCTTT
14	NA	TRBD2	TRBJ2-7	TRBV27	CASSSSGRPYEQYF	TGTGCCAGCAGTTCTAGCGGGAGGCCCTACGAGCAGTACTTC
18	NA	TRBD2	TRBJ2-3	TRBV10-2	CASSRLAGGFSSTDTQYF	TGCGCCAGCAGCAGACTAGCGGGGGGGTTTTCTAGCACAGATACGCAGTATTTT
13	NA	NA	TRBJ2-1	TRBV12-3/TRBV12-4	CASTAATYNEQFF	TGTGCCAGCACGGCGGCTACCTACAATGAGCAGTTCTTC
11	NA	NA	TRBJ1-2	TRBV30	CAWMTGIGYTF	TGTGCCTGGATGACCGGGATCGGCTACACCTTC
13	NA	NA	TRBJ2-7	TRBV7-9	CASSRRDIYEQYF	TGTGCCAGCAGCCGCCGGGACATCTACGAGCAGTACTTC
16	NA	NA	TRBJ2-3	TRBV9	CASSARTTPETDTQYF	TGTGCCAGCAGCGCGAGGACTACGCCTGAGACAGATACGCAGTATTTT
11	NA	NA	TRBJ1-5	TRBV30	CAWSVSGPQHF	TGTGCCTGGAGTGTATCCGGGCCCCAGCATTTT